This T cell receptor beta chain derives from a study of human T cells and chemical hapten exposure. Each CDR3 protein is one row after TCRdb ran MiXCR on the RACE reads. The top ten hold 0.92% of the sample, which has about 120,000 distinct CDR3 sequences, approximately 14% seen once. The CDR3 contains 13 residues. Germline CDR1 MNHEY, CDR2 SMNVEV (reference sequence). V dropped 6 bases and J dropped 6 bases, with 11 bases sitting between them. This clonotype was seen only a few times. Time point: patch test 1, 2 weeks after DPC sensitization. Treatment reported: therapeutic diphenylcyclopropenone sensitization with weekly scalp DPC.

The sample was whole blood, taken in connection with sensitization to the hapten diphenylcyclopropenone (DPC). V and J are TRBV27 and TRBJ1-4; D remains unclear. The receptor's source is a man aged 18 to 30 with alopecia areata. Some clones in this sample may be carry-over from other donors' samples. CDR3 protein: CASRPGPHEKLFF. CDR3 nucleotides: TGTGCCAGCAGACCGGGCCCTCATGAAAAACTGTTTTTT.